The 16 T cell receptor beta chains below come from one sample, sequenced in a study of cytomegalovirus exposure and HLA in healthy donors. The PCR employed 60 Vbeta primers together with 13 Jbeta primers. TCRdb keeps only in-frame clones here, not all; method: immunoSEQ multiplex PCR. The sample carries about 94,000 clones, roughly three fifths recorded once. Material: PBMCs. The receptors were sampled from a man aged 25-40 years in good health and CMV-seronegative.

As for this clone: Mismatch with germline at one junction end may stem from a read error. The sample holds other DNA sequences that translate to the same CDR3. The rearrangement links TRBV5-5 to TRBJ2-7; possibly TRBD2 for D (6 bases). CDR1 SGHKS and CDR2 YYEKEE come from the germline V gene (reference sequence). There are 16 residues in the CDR3. The CDR3 here is CASSLGSSGPTYEQYF. The CDR3 DNA reads TGTGCCAGCAGCTTGGGTAGTAGCGGACCAACCTATGAGCAGTACTTC.

This clone turned up a few times. The chain has TRBV30 and TRBJ1-5; TRBD1 agrees at 9 bases. The V and J ends lost 4 bases and 7 bases, in that order; junction bases with no gene match: 5. Looked up from germline, CDR1 is GTSNPN and CDR2 is SVGIG (reference sequence). This CDR3 is 13 amino acids long. CDR3 loop: CAWTQTGGQPQHF. The CDR3 nucleotides read TGTGCCTGGACCCAGACAGGGGGGCAGCCCCAGCATTTT.

This chain connects TRBV4-1 to TRBJ2-3; TRBD1 aligns across 10 bases. V lost 3 bases and J lost 6; bases outside the gene matches: 6. The CDR3 is 15 amino acids. CDR1 is MGHRA and CDR2 is YSYEKL in the germline V gene. CDR3 loop: CASSHLGQGVDTQYF. CDR3 DNA: TGCGCCAGCAGCCACCTAGGACAGGGGGTGGATACGCAGTATTTT.

The genes are TRBV5-1 and TRBJ2-5; TRBD1 is a possible D gene (5 bases). TRBJ2-7 matches the DNA end more closely, so the J call is doubtful. Germline V gene data show CDR1 as SGHRS and CDR2 as YFSETQ. The CDR3 loop spans 16 amino acids. The CDR3: CASSLGGTGDSYEQYF. The DNA of the CDR3 is TGCGCCAGCAGCTTGGGCGGTACAGGCGACTCCTACGAGCAGTACTTC.

CDR3 coding DNA: TGTGCCACCAGCAGAGATGCAGGGAGGGCTGAAGCTTTCTTT. Translation: CATSRDAGRAEAFF. V is TRBV15 and J is TRBJ1-1, with a possible D match to TRBD1 (5 bases). With 0 bases removed from V and 6 bases from J, the gap between germline ends came to 11 bases. Germline V gene sequence: CDR1 LNHNV, CDR2 YYDKDF (reference sequence). CDR3 length equals 14 residues. The entire variable domain, with the rest obtained from reference TRBV15 and TRBJ1-1, is as follows: DAMVIQNPRYQVTQFGKPVTLSCSQTLNHNVMYWYQQKSSQAPKLLFHYYDKDFNNEADTPDNFQSRRPNTSFCFLDIRSPGLGDTAMYLCATSRDAGRAEAFFGQGTRLTVV.

The CDR3 region has the DNA TGTGCCAGCAGTTCCGCGGGACTGCACTACGAGCAGTACTTC. Protein: CASSSAGLHYEQYF. The chain recombines TRBV6-6 with TRBJ2-7, with D possibly being TRBD2 (6 bases). CDR3 length equals 14 residues. Germline V lookup: CDR1 MNHNY, CDR2 SVGAGI (reference sequence). Trimming shortened V by 4 bases and J by 3 bases, and 13 bases separated the two germline ends.

The J gene is TRBJ1-3, the V gene TRBV5-4; TRBD1 might be the D (6 bases). V lost 10 bases to trimming and J lost 4 bases, with 15 bases between them. The CDR3 is made up of 13 amino acids. The germline gives CDR1 SGHNT, CDR2 YYREEE (reference sequence). The CDR3 nucleotides are TGTGCCTGCACAGGGACATTCGGAAACACCATATATTTT. As protein: CACTGTFGNTIYF.

V and J are TRBV4-3 and TRBJ1-1, with 8 bases matching TRBD1. J was trimmed by 2 bases and V by 5 bases; bases with no gene match: 7. This CDR3 comprises 15 residues. Germline values: CDR1 LGHNA, CDR2 YSLEER. The CDR3 reads CASSTQTGVNTEAFF. The DNA for the CDR3 is TGCGCCAGCAGCACCCAGACAGGGGTTAACACTGAAGCTTTCTTT.

This chain links TRBV10-3 with TRBJ1-1; maybe TRBD1 (5 bases). Germline-derived CDR1 and CDR2 are ENHRY and SYGVKD. CDR3 length: 13 amino acids. The V gene lost 8 bases and the J gene lost 0 bases, with 10 bases spanning the gap. CDR3 sequence: CAIRPGVNTEAFF. In DNA form, the CDR3 reads TGTGCCATCCGCCCGGGGGTGAACACTGAAGCTTTCTTT.

This rearrangement joins TRBV27 to TRBJ2-7; the match to TRBD2 covers 7 bases. Germline CDR1 MNHEY, CDR2 SMNVEV (reference sequence). Trimming removed 5 bases from V and 1 base from J; junction bases left unmatched: 11. This CDR3 has 16 amino acids. This CDR3 reads CASSRGGGGRSYEQYF. In DNA form, the CDR3 reads TGTGCCAGCAGTAGAGGCGGGGGAGGCCGATCCTACGAGCAGTACTTC.

The chain employs TRBV19 and TRBJ2-5, with D possibly TRBD2 on 6 matching bases. CDR1 and CDR2 (germline): LNHDA, SQIVND (reference sequence). V was trimmed by 6 bases and J by 5 bases, leaving 13 bases between them. This CDR3 has 13 amino acids. The DNA for the CDR3 is TGTGCCAGTAGCCGGGACGGAGGGGAGACCCAGTACTTC. The encoded protein is CASSRDGGETQYF. Full variable domain (remainder filled in from reference TRBV19 and TRBJ2-5): DGGITQSPKYLFRKEGQNVTLSCEQNLNHDAMYWYRQDPGQGLRLIYYSQIVNDFQKGDIAEGYSVSREKKESFPLTVTSAQKNPTAFYLCASSRDGGETQYFGPGTRLLVL.

The chain employs TRBV28 and TRBJ1-2; no definite D call. Germline-derived CDR1 and CDR2 are MDHEN and SYDVKM. V lost 6 bases, J lost 8 bases, and 16 bases lay in between. The length of the CDR3 is 13 residues. CDR3 protein: CASSLIAPIGYTF. The CDR3 DNA reads as TGTGCCAGCAGCCTGATTGCGCCTATCGGCTACACCTTC.

This clone was counted only a few times. This chain joins TRBV7-6 and TRBJ2-7, with 10 bases aligning to TRBD2. The CDR3 sequence is 15 residues long. The junction had 6 bases not matched to a gene; V was cut back by 5 bases and J by 2 bases. The germline V gene has CDR1 SGHVS and CDR2 FNYEAQ. CDR3 residues: CASSQVAGGTYEQYF. The CDR3 bases are TGTGCCAGCAGCCAAGTAGCGGGAGGCACCTACGAGCAGTACTTC.

This chain joins TRBV29-1 and TRBJ2-2; maybe TRBD1 (5 bases). Germline V gives CDR1 SQVTM, CDR2 ANQGSEA. Trimming shortened V by 3 bases and J by 0 bases, and 8 bases separated the two germline ends. The CDR3 length is 14 residues. The chain's CDR3 is CSVDQGANTGELFF. The CDR3 region has the DNA TGCAGCGTTGATCAGGGCGCGAACACCGGGGAGCTGTTTTTT.

This clone was detected only a few times. V usage is TRBV5-1 and J usage is TRBJ2-7; 8 bases map to TRBD1. The CDR3 has 14 amino acids. J was trimmed by 4 bases and V by 4 bases; bases with no gene match: 7. CDR1 is SGHRS, CDR2 YFSETQ, per germline. The CDR3: CASSVDRGTYEQYF. In nucleotides, the CDR3 is TGCGCCAGCAGCGTCGACAGGGGTACTTACGAGCAGTACTTC.

The chain combines TRBV7-2 with TRBJ2-1, with D tentatively TRBD1 (5 bases). The CDR3 consists of 16 residues. Germline CDR1 SGHTA, CDR2 FQGNSA. Trimming took off 0 bases at V and 1 base at J, with 10 bases between the two ends. In DNA, the CDR3 is TGTGCCAGCAGCTTAGCGGGGCTAATGTCCTACAATGAGCAGTTCTTC. This translates into CASSLAGLMSYNEQFF.